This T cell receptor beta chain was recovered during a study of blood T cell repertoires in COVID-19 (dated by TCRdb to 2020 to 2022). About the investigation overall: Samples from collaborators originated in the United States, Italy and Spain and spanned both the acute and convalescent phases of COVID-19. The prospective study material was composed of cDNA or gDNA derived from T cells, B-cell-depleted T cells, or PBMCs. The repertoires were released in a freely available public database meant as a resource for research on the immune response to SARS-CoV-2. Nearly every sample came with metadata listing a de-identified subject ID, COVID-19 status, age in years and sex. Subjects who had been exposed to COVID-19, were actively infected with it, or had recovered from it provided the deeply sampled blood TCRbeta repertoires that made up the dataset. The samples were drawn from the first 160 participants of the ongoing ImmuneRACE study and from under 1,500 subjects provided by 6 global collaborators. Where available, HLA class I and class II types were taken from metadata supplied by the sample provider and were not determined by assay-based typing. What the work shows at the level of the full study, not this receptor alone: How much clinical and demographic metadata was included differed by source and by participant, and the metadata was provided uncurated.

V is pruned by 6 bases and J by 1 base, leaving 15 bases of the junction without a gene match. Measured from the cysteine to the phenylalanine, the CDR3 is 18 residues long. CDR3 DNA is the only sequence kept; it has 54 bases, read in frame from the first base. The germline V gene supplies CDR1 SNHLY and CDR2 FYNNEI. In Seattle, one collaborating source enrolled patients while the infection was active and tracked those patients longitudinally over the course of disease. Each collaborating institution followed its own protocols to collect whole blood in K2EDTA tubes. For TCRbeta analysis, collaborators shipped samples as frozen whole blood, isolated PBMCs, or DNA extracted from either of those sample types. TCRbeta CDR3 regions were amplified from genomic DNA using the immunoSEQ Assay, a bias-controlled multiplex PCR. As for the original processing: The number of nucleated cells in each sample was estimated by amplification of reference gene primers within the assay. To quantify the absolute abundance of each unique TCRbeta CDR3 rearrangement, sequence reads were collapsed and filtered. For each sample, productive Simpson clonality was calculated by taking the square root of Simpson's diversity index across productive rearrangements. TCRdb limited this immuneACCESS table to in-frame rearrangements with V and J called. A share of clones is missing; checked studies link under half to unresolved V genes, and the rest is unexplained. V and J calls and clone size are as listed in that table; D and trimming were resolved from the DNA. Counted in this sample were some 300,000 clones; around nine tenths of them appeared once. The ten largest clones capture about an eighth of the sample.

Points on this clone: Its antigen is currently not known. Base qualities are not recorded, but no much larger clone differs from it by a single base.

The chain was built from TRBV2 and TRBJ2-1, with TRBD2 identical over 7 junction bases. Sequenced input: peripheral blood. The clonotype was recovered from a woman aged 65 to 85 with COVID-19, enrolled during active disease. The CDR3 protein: CASSTNTLSGVSYNEQFF. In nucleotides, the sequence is TGTGCCAGCAGCACGAACACTTTGAGCGGGGTTTCCTACAATGAGCAGTTCTTC. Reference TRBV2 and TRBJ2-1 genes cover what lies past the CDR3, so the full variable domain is EPEVTQTPSHQVTQMGQEVILRCVPISNHLYFYWYRQILGQKVEFLVSFYNNEISEKSEIFDDQFSVERPDGSNFTLKIRSTKLEDSAMYFCASSTNTLSGVSYNEQFFGPGTRLTVL.